This is a list of T cell receptor beta chains from one sample in a study of T cell responses to AZD1222 COVID-19 vaccine. Clones were sequenced by immunoSEQ multiplex PCR, and TCRdb holds only the in-frame ones, with some missing. The sample gives about 39,000 clones, roughly 88% of which show up once; 30% to 45% is in the top ten. Source: peripheral blood, taken 28 days after the second AZD1222 dose. These TCRs come from an adult who received the AZD1222 COVID-19 vaccine. Each CDR3 is given with its conserved first and last residue. The listing skips clone size in some rows; elsewhere it reads once, few, many or a size class.

j_call clone_size v_call cdr3_aa
TRBJ2-7 - TRBV6-1 CASSDGLFHGYEQYF
TRBJ1-5 - TRBV5-8 CASSITGSRNQPQHF
TRBJ2-1 - TRBV28 CASGLGAGGPIYNEQFF
TRBJ1-2 once TRBV7-2 CASSSPGGLGYGYTF
TRBJ2-5 - TRBV2 CASSENLAGDQETQYF
TRBJ1-2 once TRBV19 CASSWDRVGGYTF
TRBJ1-6 - TRBV7-2 CASSLGGGSNSPLHF
TRBJ2-1 - TRBV12-5 CASGLPFGGAYGNEQFF
TRBJ2-1 - TRBV12-5 CASGPGTGEREQFF
TRBJ2-3 few TRBV5-1 CASSLDSYSGDTQYF
TRBJ1-2 few TRBV6-5 CASSYRQGGGYTF
TRBJ1-5 once TRBV28 CASSLDFSNQPQHF
TRBJ1-6 - TRBV9 CASSEKGVTGSPLHF
TRBJ2-5 - TRBV9 CASSARQGQETQYF
TRBJ1-1 - TRBV6-5 CASTGEGLTEAFF
TRBJ2-5 - TRBV7-2 CASSSLPGRQETQYF
TRBJ1-3 once TRBV5-4 CASSLPGGAAGNTIYF
TRBJ2-1 - TRBV3-1/TRBV3-2 CASSQDAGLAGFF
TRBJ1-1 - TRBV6-2/TRBV6-3 CASIPSGRTEAFF
TRBJ2-2 once TRBV9 CASSARDPVSLTGELFF
TRBJ2-2 - TRBV6-1 CASSDEGGTYTGELFF
TRBJ2-1 - TRBV3-1/TRBV3-2 CASSQDRSASSYNEQFF
TRBJ2-4 - TRBV7-2 CASSLGPGQAIQYF
TRBJ1-4 - TRBV6-2/TRBV6-3 CASSNTGENEKLFF
TRBJ1-1 once TRBV7-8 CASSLGGQVGTEAFF
TRBJ1-1 - TRBV30 CAWSLGANTEAFF
TRBJ2-2 - TRBV6-5 CASSIQTGVTGELFF
TRBJ1-5 - TRBV6-1 CASSEGGTVGNQPQHF
TRBJ1-2 - TRBV5-1 CASSKTTGAKSYTF
TRBJ1-4 once TRBV4-3 CASSQEARGHEKLFF
TRBJ1-4 - TRBV4-2 CASSPTEANEKLFF
TRBJ1-2 few TRBV10-3 CAISESAPSYGYTF
TRBJ2-7 - TRBV5-4 CASSLGTSGGWYF
TRBJ2-3 - TRBV19 CATAGGYTDTQYF
TRBJ1-5 - TRBV5-6 CASSLGGLDQPQHF
TRBJ1-5 - TRBV12-5 CASGSGTDQPQHF
TRBJ2-7 - TRBV5-1 CASSLLETGSEQYF
TRBJ2-7 once TRBV23-1 CASSLFGVGGSSYEQYF
TRBJ2-2 - TRBV29-1 CSVAASFAGELFF
TRBJ1-1 - TRBV12-3/TRBV12-4 CATRGQGTEAFF